This section outlines one T cell receptor (beta chain) sequence together with its context. Data came from immunoSEQ multiplex PCR; TCRdb stores just in-frame clones and leaves some out. Among under 80,000 clones listed, approximately 80% were seen once. This sample is part of a study of blood T cell repertoires in COVID-19. Across the whole study: Whether acute or convalescent, the COVID-19 samples came from the United States, Italy and Spain.

During active infection, Seattle patients enrolled and were then monitored through disease. The sequence was obtained from a man in his sixties with COVID-19, enrolled during active disease. The sequencing sample was made of peripheral blood.

Here the CDR3 DNA reads TGTGCCAGCAGCGATAGACGCGGACTAGCGGGAGAGATAGAGACCCAGTACTTC. Translated: CASSDRRGLAGEIETQYF. The chain couples TRBV27 to TRBJ2-5; 13 bases are shared with TRBD2. The CDR3 is made up of 18 amino acids. Germline V lookup: CDR1 MNHEY, CDR2 SMNVEV (reference sequence). With V trimmed by 6 bases and J by 4 bases, 14 bases remained unmatched.